A single T cell receptor beta chain is shown here with its context. No antigen is known for it. Tagging with unique molecular identifiers was applied to individual cDNA molecules. TCRdb used MiXCR to reprocess the 5' RACE reads, holding one entry per CDR3 protein. The table records about 48,000 distinct CDR3 sequences, over 10% of them present only once. Germline values: CDR1 LNHNV, CDR2 YYDKDF (reference sequence). Trimming took 3 bases from V and 4 from J, leaving 12 bases between them. The CDR3 length is 14 residues. This record belongs to a study of early T cells in non-severe SARS-CoV-2 infection. Study overall: With bulk RNA from unsorted whole blood as input, sequencing yielded unpaired chains. Findings and caveats of the study: VDJdb-based matching was biased toward anti-spike CD8 responses and missed private and CD4 specificities.

The chain joins TRBV15 to TRBJ2-5, with D possibly called TRBD1 or TRBD2 (5 bases each). The receptor was isolated from an adult who was a healthcare worker with PCR-confirmed SARS-CoV-2 infection or an uninfected control (not recorded which). What was sequenced was whole blood. Here the CDR3 DNA reads TGTGCCACCAGCAGGGGGTGGGACGGAGAGACCCAGTACTTC. Protein product: CATSRGWDGETQYF.